This TCR beta chain was identified during a study of CD8+ T cells in alopecia areata. Study-wide results and caveats: Sequences from scalp samples also cover resident alphabeta T cells of normal skin. Whereas mice showed it more clearly, TCR sharing across patients was murkier, possibly because of HLA. Many of the expanded lesional clones endured in scalp and blood while on tofacitinib.

Treatment given: oral pan-JAK inhibitor, 5-10 mg twice daily. The study team obtained lesional scalp punch biopsies and peripheral blood from alopecia areata patients. This clone was recorded many times. What it binds is not known. In each case, RNA was isolated and then reverse transcribed into cDNA as the sequencing template. Profiled with immunoSEQ multiplex PCR; TCRdb holds only in-frame clones, not every one. The table includes a few hundred thousand clones, approximately 38% detected once. The TCR originated in a human donor with alopecia areata. The sequences come from CD4+ T cells sorted from blood, collected between weeks 30 and 35, from a patient treated with tofacitinib.

In DNA, the CDR3 is TGTGCCGCCTCCGGGACAGGGGGCAGAAATGAGCAGTTCTTC. It specifies CAASGTGGRNEQFF. The chain recombines TRBV2 with TRBJ2-1; 12 nucleotides match TRBD1. The CDR3 loop spans 14 amino acids. The ends lost 11 bases at V and 7 bases at J; junction bases unmatched: 9. CDR1 is SNHLY and CDR2 is FYNNEI in the germline V gene. Supplemented by reference TRBV2 and TRBJ2-1, the full variable domain reads EPEVTQTPSHQVTQMGQEVILRCVPISNHLYFYWYRQILGQKVEFLVSFYNNEISEKSEIFDDQFSVERPDGSNFTLKIRSTKLEDSAMYFCAASGTGGRNEQFFGPGTRLTVL.